The T cell receptor beta chain under discussion was sequenced for a study of CD8 T cells in ankylosing spondylitis. TCRdb re-analysed the 5' RACE reads in MiXCR, keeping a single row per CDR3 protein. The sample lists under 950,000 distinct CDR3 sequences; roughly 19% were seen once. Regarding the study as a whole: Among TCR beta sequences, a motif of several highly homologous variants appeared characteristic of ankylosing spondylitis blood.

Germline-derived CDR1 and CDR2 are SGHRS and YFSETQ. V lost 4 bases and J lost 0; bases outside the gene matches: 11. CDR3 size: 17 residues. The table lists this clonotype with many counts. As yet, its antigen is unknown. J is TRBJ1-1 and V is TRBV5-1, with 8 nucleotides matching TRBD1. The sequenced sample was blood, either unsorted or a sorted T cell fraction (not recorded which). This sequence was found in a male donor with ankylosing spondylitis. CDR3 nucleotides: TGCGCCAGCAGCCTACCGGGACAGGCGCCAATGAACACTGAAGCTTTCTTT. As protein: CASSLPGQAPMNTEAFF.